These 12 T cell receptor beta chains were all obtained from the same sample, sequenced in a study of cytotoxic CD8 clonotypes in ibrutinib-treated CLL (dated by TCRdb to about 2021). The label giving this sample's time point can be read as: approximately twelve months on ibrutinib. To prepare the library, the immunoSEQ multiplex PCR assay was applied. TCRdb stores this immuneACCESS table with in-frame sequences only. Part of the clones is absent; in the studies checked, under half of the shortfall reflects unresolved V genes, and no reason is known for the rest. The sample includes about 68,000 clones, with roughly nine tenths observed a single time. Of the sample, 2.5% to 3.5% falls within the top ten clones. Here the sequenced sample was PBMCs, taken after 12 months of ibrutinib treatment. The receptor source for this set is a human donor with chronic lymphocytic leukemia.

The chain couples TRBV5-6 to TRBJ2-5; 8 bases align to TRBD1. Germline trimming cut 2 bases from V and 5 bases from J; bases unmatched to any gene: 8. Germline CDR1 is SGHDT and CDR2 is YYEEEE. This CDR3 has 15 residues. The CDR3 bases are TGTGCCAGCAGCTTATGGGACAGGTGGAAGGAGACCCAGTACTTC. It is translated as CASSLWDRWKETQYF.

The chain is built from TRBV30 and TRBJ2-5; no clear D. Trimming cost V 0 bases and J 5 bases, with 7 bases left between them. This CDR3 is 12 amino acids long. Germline lookup yields CDR1 GTSNPN and CDR2 SVGIG (reference sequence). The CDR3 protein is CAWSVRLETQYF. Written as DNA, the CDR3 is TGTGCCTGGAGTGTACGTTTGGAGACCCAGTACTTC.

The gene calls are TRBV9 and TRBJ1-1; D uncertain. Per the germline V gene, CDR1 is SGDLS and CDR2 is YYNGEE. Trimming took off 3 bases at V and 0 bases at J, with 9 bases between the two ends. The CDR3 totals 14 residues. The CDR3 here is CASSADHMNTEAFF. CDR3 nucleotide sequence: TGTGCCAGCAGCGCGGACCACATGAACACTGAAGCTTTCTTT. The full variable domain, completed using reference TRBV9 and TRBJ1-1, is DSGVTQTPKHLITATGQRVTLRCSPRSGDLSVYWYQQSLDQGLQFLIQYYNGEERAKGNILERFSAQQFPDLHSELNLSSLELGDSALYFCASSADHMNTEAFFGQGTRLTVV.

The chain is built from TRBV19 and TRBJ2-6; D is possibly TRBD2 (5 bases). Trimming stripped 3 bases from V and 2 bases from J, with 11 bases between. Germline CDR1 is LNHDA and CDR2 is SQIVND (reference sequence). The CDR3 is 16 amino acids. The CDR3 region has the DNA TGTGCCAGTAGTATTGGGTATAGCGCTGGGGCCAACGTCCTGACTTTC. Its translation is CASSIGYSAGANVLTF.

This clone was detected a few times. V is TRBV7-9 and J is TRBJ1-4, with D tentatively TRBD1 (5 bases). Trimming took off 2 bases at V and 8 bases at J, with 18 bases between the two ends. The CDR3 totals 16 residues. Germline V gene lookup returns CDR1 SEHNR and CDR2 FQNEAQ (reference sequence). DNA of the CDR3: TGTGCCAGCAGCTTACACAACGCAGGGCCCCAGGAAAAACTGTTTTTT. Encoded protein: CASSLHNAGPQEKLFF.

This chain links TRBV9 with TRBJ2-2, with D unresolved. V lost 4 bases, J lost 0 bases, and 13 bases lay in between. The CDR3 runs to 16 residues. The germline V gene encodes CDR1 SGDLS and CDR2 YYNGEE. DNA for the CDR3: TGTGCCAGCAGCCCGACCCTCGCTGCGAACACCGGGGAGCTGTTTTTT. Amino acids: CASSPTLAANTGELFF.

This clone was detected once. The rearrangement joins TRBV27 to TRBJ2-7, with a possible D match to TRBD1 (6 bases). The CDR3 consists of 14 residues. Germline values: CDR1 MNHEY, CDR2 SMNVEV (reference sequence). V lost 2 bases and J lost 5, with 13 bases in between. The CDR3 sequence: CASSLGTSFNEQYF. DNA for the CDR3: TGTGCCAGCAGTTTAGGGACATCGTTTAACGAGCAGTACTTC.

This chain joins TRBV5-6 and TRBJ2-5, with 13 nucleotides matching TRBD2. TRBJ2-7 matches the DNA end more closely, so the J call is doubtful. The V gene's germline CDR1 is SGHDT and CDR2 YYEEEE. The CDR3 contains 18 residues. CDR3 nucleotide sequence: TGTGCCAGCAGCTCCCGATCTAGACTAGCGGGGGGCTCCTACGAGCAGTACTTC. Protein product: CASSSRSRLAGGSYEQYF.

The genes are TRBV4-1 and TRBJ2-7; 9 bases line up with TRBD2. CDR1 is MGHRA, CDR2 YSYEKL, per germline. Trimming took 1 base from V and 7 from J; bases not matched to a gene: 14. This CDR3 comprises 17 residues. CDR3 amino acids: CASSQVVPSGTPREQYF. The CDR3 nucleotides are TGCGCCAGCAGCCAAGTAGTTCCTAGCGGGACCCCGAGGGAGCAGTACTTC.

This rearrangement joins TRBV30 to TRBJ2-3; D possibly matches TRBD1 or TRBD2 (6 bases each). This CDR3 has 15 amino acids. Germline values: CDR1 GTSNPN, CDR2 SVGIG (reference sequence). The V and J ends lost 3 bases and 5 bases respectively, with 18 bases between them. The CDR3 sequence: CAWSAGGYRLDTQYF. The CDR3, as DNA: TGTGCCTGGAGCGCCGGGGGCTATCGGTTAGATACGCAGTATTTT.

The rearrangement links TRBV30 to TRBJ2-5, with D unclear. Germline lookup yields CDR1 GTSNPN and CDR2 SVGIG (reference sequence). Deletions cut 0 bases from V and 7 bases from J, with 6 bases between. The CDR3 sequence is 11 residues long. As DNA, the CDR3 is TGTGCCTGGAGTGTCGAATCGACCCAGTACTTC. It codes for CAWSVESTQYF.

The CDR3 DNA reads TGTGCCAGCAGTCCCGGGACTAGCGGAAACAATGAGCAGTTCTTC. This sequence encodes CASSPGTSGNNEQFF. The chain combines TRBV27 with TRBJ2-1; 11 bases map to TRBD2. Germline values: CDR1 MNHEY, CDR2 SMNVEV (reference sequence). Germline trimming cut 5 bases from V and 5 bases from J; bases unmatched to any gene: 5. The CDR3 contains 15 residues.